The 7 T cell receptor beta chains below all came from one sample that was sequenced in a study of T cell responses to AZD1222 COVID-19 vaccine. Assay: immunoSEQ multiplex PCR; the TCRdb copy retains only in-frame clones and omits some. The sample records 60,000 to 100,000 clones, 92% being singletons. Source: peripheral blood, taken on day 0 of MenACWY control vaccination. These receptors all stem from an adult in good health.

The genes are TRBV7-2 and TRBJ2-3; 9 bases fit TRBD2. From germline, CDR1 is SGHTA and CDR2 FQGNSA. The trim removed 5 bases at V and 3 bases at J, leaving 15 bases unmatched. The CDR3 is 18 amino acids. CDR3 sequence reads: CASSPLARAGGGTDTQYF. CDR3 in DNA: TGTGCCAGCAGCCCGCTAGCAAGGGCGGGAGGGGGTACAGATACGCAGTATTTT.

The rearrangement links TRBV29-1 to TRBJ2-1, with D possibly matching TRBD1 (6 bases). The CDR3 is 13 residues long. Trimming took 6 bases from V and 8 from J, leaving 17 bases between them. Germline V lookup: CDR1 SQVTM, CDR2 ANQGSEA. The CDR3 loop is CSVGRQAWDEQFF. The CDR3 region has the DNA TGCAGCGTGGGAAGACAGGCGTGGGATGAGCAGTTCTTC.

The chain has TRBV7-9 and TRBJ2-3; D unclear. The V gene lost 1 base and the J gene lost 0 bases, with 2 bases spanning the gap. This CDR3 is 13 amino acids long. CDR1 is SEHNR, CDR2 FQNEAQ, per germline (reference sequence). The CDR3 protein is CASSLVSTDTQYF. As DNA, the CDR3 is TGTGCCAGCAGCTTAGTTAGCACAGATACGCAGTATTTT.

The chain is built from TRBV5-1 and TRBJ2-3; the D gene is possibly TRBD2 (5 bases). CDR3 length equals 16 residues. CDR1 SGHRS and CDR2 YFSETQ come from the germline V gene. The V gene lost 5 bases and the J gene lost 1 base, with 17 bases spanning the gap. CDR3 sequence: CASREVTKGGTDTQYF. CDR3 DNA sequence: TGCGCCAGCAGGGAGGTAACAAAAGGCGGCACAGATACGCAGTATTTT.

This clone was counted only a few times. The V and J genes are TRBV19 and TRBJ1-6; possibly TRBD1 for D (5 bases). Per the germline V gene, CDR1 is LNHDA and CDR2 is SQIVND (reference sequence). V was trimmed by 1 base and J by 7 bases, leaving 14 bases between them. CDR3 size: 16 residues. CDR3 protein: CASSIGAGRINSPLHF. The DNA of the CDR3 is TGTGCCAGTAGTATAGGGGCGGGACGGATAAATTCACCCCTCCACTTT.

The sample holds one count of this clone. The rearrangement joins TRBV6-2 or TRBV6-3 to TRBJ2-7; the D is unclear. Trimming pared 0 bases from V and 0 bases from J, leaving 3 bases between. The germline V gene has CDR1 MNHEY and CDR2 SVGEGT. The CDR3 is 13 amino acids. The CDR3 is CASSYSLSYEQYF. CDR3 bases: TGTGCCAGCAGTTACTCCCTCTCCTACGAGCAGTACTTC.

The rearrangement uses TRBV6-2 or TRBV6-3 and TRBJ1-1, with D perhaps matching TRBD1 (6 bases). V was clipped by 5 bases and J by 0 bases, with 19 bases between them. The CDR3 sequence is 17 residues long. Per germline, CDR1 MNHEY and CDR2 SVGEGT. CDR3 in amino acids: CASSHDLGQTLNTEAFF. As DNA, the CDR3 is TGTGCCAGCAGTCACGACTTAGGACAGACCTTGAACACTGAAGCTTTCTTT.